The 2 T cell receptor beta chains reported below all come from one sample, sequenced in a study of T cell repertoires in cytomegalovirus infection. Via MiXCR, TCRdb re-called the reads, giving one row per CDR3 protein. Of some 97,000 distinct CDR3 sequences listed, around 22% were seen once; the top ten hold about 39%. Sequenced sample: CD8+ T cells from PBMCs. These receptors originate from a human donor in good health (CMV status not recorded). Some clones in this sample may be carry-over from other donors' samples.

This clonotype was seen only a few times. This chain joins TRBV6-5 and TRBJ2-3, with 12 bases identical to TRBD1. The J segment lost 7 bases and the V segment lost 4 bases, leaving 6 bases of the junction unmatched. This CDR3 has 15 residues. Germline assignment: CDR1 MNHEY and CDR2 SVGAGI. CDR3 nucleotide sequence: TGTGCCAGCAGTTCGGGACAGGGGGCGCGATATACGCAGTATTTT. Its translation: CASSSGQGARYTQYF.

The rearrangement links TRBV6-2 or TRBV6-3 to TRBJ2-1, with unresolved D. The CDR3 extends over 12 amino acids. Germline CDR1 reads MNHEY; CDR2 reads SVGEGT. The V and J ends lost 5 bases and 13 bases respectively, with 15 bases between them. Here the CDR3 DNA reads TGTGCCAGCAGTCCCCCCCTCTCTCCCCAGTTCTTC. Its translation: CASSPPLSPQFF.